This is a list of T cell receptor beta chains from one sample in a study of T cells after yellow fever vaccination. TCRdb called the 5' RACE reads again in MiXCR, with one record for every CDR3 protein. The table shows hundreds of thousands of distinct CDR3 sequences, with approximately 13% occurring only once. The material was PBMCs, obtained on the day of the yellow fever booster vaccination. Source of these receptors: a man younger than 45 who received the YFV17D yellow fever vaccine. The CDR3 runs from the conserved cysteine through the conserved F or W. Each record gives: V gene, CDR3 protein.

>TRBV5-1
CASAPFFQETQYF
>TRBV12-3/TRBV12-4
CASSLRRASATNEKLFF
>TRBV3-1
CASSPHDGSTDTQYF
>TRBV7-9
CASSPTPRTGAYEQYF
>TRBV5-6
CASTLRNEQFF
>TRBV29-1
CSVHLGPAAQYF
>TRBV18
CASSPQGNIAKNIQYF
>TRBV20-1
CSAPGGIRNTIYF
>TRBV29-1
CSVGTGYSNQPQHF
>TRBV11-2
CASSLRLREATDTQYF
>TRBV5-1
CASSTTTSENSYNEQFF
>TRBV7-2
CASRVGGAFSTDTQYF
>TRBV28
CASRSLGWDEQYF
>TRBV30
CAWSVSLYEQYF
>TRBV20-1
CSAEGIAGGSYEQYF
>TRBV7-9
CASSLDGYEADTQYF
>TRBV5-1
CASSLVAGKGGTEAFF
>TRBV7-2
CASSLVVARGQNEQFF
>TRBV28
CASSTRQGNEKLFF
>TRBV20-1
CCARDWTGGLREKLFF
>TRBV27
CASSPGLAGGQYF
>TRBV12-3/TRBV12-4
CASSRLEQFF
>TRBV12-3/TRBV12-4
CASSFSLAGVGEQFF
>TRBV5-5
CASSPDVRETQYF
>TRBV5-1
CASRAGGSDTQYF
>TRBV20-1
CSGTSGSYPYEQYF
>TRBV23-1
CASSQSLAGAYEQYF